This T cell receptor (beta chain) was sequenced in a study of a mutant IDH1 vaccine in newly diagnosed glioma. The overall study: Vaccinations, eight in total, occurred in weeks 1, 3, 5, 7, 11, 15, 19, 23. Beginning 4-6 weeks after radiotherapy alone, or with temozolomide cycles, vaccination took place.

The CDR3 is 16 amino acids. Deletions cut 10 bases from V and 2 bases from J, with 18 bases between. In germline, CDR1 is LNHDA, CDR2 SQIVND (reference sequence). This clone was found a few times. Its antigen is unknown. Broader study findings: Vaccine-induced immune responses were detected in about 95% of patients.

Sequencing used immunoSEQ multiplex PCR; TCRdb keeps in-frame clones, though not all of them. This repertoire shows tens of thousands of clones, approximately 88% found once; its top ten account for 8.5% to 9.5%. Time point given: week 11, during vaccination. One vaccine dose held 300 ug of mutant IDH1 20-mer peptide and came with topical imiquimod. This sequence was found in a woman aged 50 to 60 with glioma. The source was PBMCs, collected from a glioma patient whose treatment included an IDH1 peptide vaccine. This chain uses TRBV19 with TRBJ2-6; D may be TRBD1 or TRBD2 (5 bases each). The CDR3 loop reads CATLPGRQAGANVLTF. DNA for the CDR3: TGTGCCACCTTACCGGGACGGCAAGCTGGGGCCAACGTCCTGACTTTC.